This entry lists 5 T cell receptor beta chains sequenced from one sample in a study of shared clonotypes between healthy human individuals (TCRdb year 2020). Libraries were constructed by the immunoSEQ multiplex PCR assay. In its TCRdb copy, this immuneACCESS table keeps in-frame sequences only and misses some clones. Where compared with another copy, unresolved V genes explain less than half of these, and the others have no known cause. Counted in this sample were around 2,000,000 clones; 90% to 95% of them appeared once. The ten largest account for 0.1% to 0.15% of the sample. Material: naive CD4+ T cells sorted from blood. The cell subset or site label on this specimen signifies: CD45RA+ positively selected. Receptor source: a man younger than 30 in good health.

This chain connects TRBV19 to TRBJ1-5, with D perhaps TRBD1 (6 bases). CDR3 size: 15 residues. Germline CDR1 LNHDA, CDR2 SQIVND (reference sequence). V lost 0 bases and J lost 5, with 11 bases in between. The CDR3 DNA reads TGTGCCAGTAGTATAGAAGGGCAGGGGCATCAGCCCCAGCATTTT. Translation gives CASSIEGQGHQPQHF. The entire variable domain, with the rest obtained from reference TRBV19 and TRBJ1-5, is as follows: DGGITQSPKYLFRKEGQNVTLSCEQNLNHDAMYWYRQDPGQGLRLIYYSQIVNDFQKGDIAEGYSVSREKKESFPLTVTSAQKNPTAFYLCASSIEGQGHQPQHFGDGTRLSIL.

The V gene is TRBV4-3, the J gene TRBJ2-7; 9 bases are shared with TRBD2. In germline, CDR1 is LGHNA, CDR2 YSLEER. The CDR3 loop spans 17 amino acids. V shed 0 bases and J 3 bases; nucleotides not matched to a gene: 9. CDR3 in DNA: TGCGCCAGCAGCCAAGAGATGGTGGCTAGCGGGATCTACGAGCAGTACTTC. It yields the protein CASSQEMVASGIYEQYF.

The chain is built from TRBV9 and TRBJ1-4; 8 nucleotides line up with TRBD1. The CDR3 is made up of 16 amino acids. J was trimmed by 3 bases and V by 3 bases; bases with no gene match: 7. Per germline, CDR1 SGDLS and CDR2 YYNGEE. DNA for the CDR3: TGTGCCAGCAGCGCCCGACAGGGGAGGTCTAATGAAAAACTGTTTTTT. This codes for CASSARQGRSNEKLFF.

V is TRBV5-6 and J is TRBJ2-1; 8 nucleotides line up with TRBD1. The CDR3 spans 15 residues. CDR1 and CDR2 (germline): SGHDT, YYEEEE. J gave up 0 bases and V 4 bases, and 3 bases lay outside the gene matches. The CDR3 spells CASSPTGASYNEQFF. In DNA form, the CDR3 reads TGTGCCAGCAGCCCGACAGGGGCCTCCTACAATGAGCAGTTCTTC. Full variable domain (remainder filled in from reference TRBV5-6 and TRBJ2-1): DAGVTQSPTHLIKTRGQQVTLRCSPKSGHDTVSWYQQALGQGPQFIFQYYEEEERQRGNFPDRFSGHQFPNYSSELNVNALLLGDSALYLCASSPTGASYNEQFFGPGTRLTVL.

The CDR3 is CSVAPLFGTEAFF. The CDR3 DNA sequence: TGCAGCGTTGCCCCCCTCTTTGGTACTGAAGCTTTCTTT. The genes are TRBV29-1 and TRBJ1-1, with D unclear. Germline V gives CDR1 SQVTM, CDR2 ANQGSEA. Trimming left V 4 bases short and J 5 bases short, with 14 bases between. The CDR3 length is 13 residues.